Listed below are T cell receptor beta chains from one sample, sequenced in a study of blood T cell repertoires in COVID-19. The table came from immunoSEQ multiplex PCR; TCRdb's copy has only in-frame clones and leaves some out. In the table there are under 250,000 clones, around 82% of which are singletons. The sequencing input was peripheral blood. The receptors come from a middle-aged man with active or convalescent COVID-19. Both conserved end residues are trimmed from each CDR3. Each record gives: CDR3 protein, J gene, V gene.

cdr3_aa: AWQRQTNYGYT; j_call: TRBJ1-2; v_call: TRBV30
cdr3_aa: ASSRGQGFGGYT; j_call: TRBJ1-2; v_call: TRBV6-5
cdr3_aa: ASSKVHMLREQY; j_call: TRBJ2-7; v_call: TRBV21-1
cdr3_aa: ASHNRGDQPQH; j_call: TRBJ1-5; v_call: TRBV6-6
cdr3_aa: ASSFYDRDTEAF; j_call: TRBJ1-1; v_call: TRBV5-6
cdr3_aa: ASSSGFLTSNQPQH; j_call: TRBJ1-5; v_call: TRBV7-2
cdr3_aa: ASSSLGGNQPQH; j_call: TRBJ1-5; v_call: TRBV14
cdr3_aa: ASSGDRGLVVNIQY; j_call: TRBJ2-4; v_call: TRBV6-1
cdr3_aa: AWSVLMSYGYT; j_call: TRBJ1-2; v_call: TRBV30
cdr3_aa: ASSSTGSTDTQY; j_call: TRBJ2-3; v_call: TRBV7-2
cdr3_aa: ASSEYSGAGSYEQY; j_call: TRBJ2-7; v_call: TRBV25-1
cdr3_aa: ASSFEAHYEQY; j_call: TRBJ2-7; v_call: TRBV5-5
cdr3_aa: ASSFVGQGPGELF; j_call: TRBJ2-2; v_call: TRBV6-5
cdr3_aa: ASSYTGGSGNTIY; j_call: TRBJ1-3; v_call: TRBV27
cdr3_aa: ASSPGTGKYIYEQY; j_call: TRBJ2-7; v_call: TRBV19
cdr3_aa: ASSVQGNTEAF; j_call: TRBJ1-1; v_call: TRBV2
cdr3_aa: ATSVDIGGAQY; j_call: TRBJ2-3; v_call: TRBV24-1
cdr3_aa: ASSFRGGPEEPQH; j_call: TRBJ1-5; v_call: TRBV7-2
cdr3_aa: ASSFGTGRETQY; j_call: TRBJ2-5; v_call: TRBV7-2
cdr3_aa: ASSSGTFGEQF; j_call: TRBJ2-1; v_call: TRBV5-1
cdr3_aa: ASSKGLGTGKQDEQY; j_call: TRBJ2-7; v_call: TRBV21-1
cdr3_aa: ASAGAGRDTQY; j_call: TRBJ2-3; v_call: TRBV6-5
cdr3_aa: ASSLSTAQQPQH; j_call: TRBJ1-5; v_call: TRBV7-2
cdr3_aa: SARDVNIQY; j_call: TRBJ2-4; v_call: TRBV20-1
cdr3_aa: ASSRDRGTSYT; j_call: TRBJ1-2; v_call: TRBV7-2
cdr3_aa: AWVATAIGNSPLH; j_call: TRBJ1-6; v_call: TRBV30
cdr3_aa: ASSLALQVPQPQH; j_call: TRBJ1-5; v_call: TRBV7-2
cdr3_aa: ASSPPGQLSGNTIY; j_call: TRBJ1-3; v_call: TRBV14
cdr3_aa: ASSQAGETQY; j_call: TRBJ2-5; v_call: TRBV3-1/TRBV3-2
cdr3_aa: ASSFAGVNTGELF; j_call: TRBJ2-2; v_call: TRBV7-3
cdr3_aa: ASSYDLASTEAF; j_call: TRBJ1-1; v_call: TRBV6-2/TRBV6-3
cdr3_aa: ASSLQGFENIQY; j_call: TRBJ2-4; v_call: TRBV5-1
cdr3_aa: AARAGGNQPQH; j_call: TRBJ1-5; v_call: TRBV19
cdr3_aa: ASNSGTGLQGQISPLH; j_call: TRBJ1-6; v_call: TRBV27
cdr3_aa: ATTGGLRETQY; j_call: TRBJ2-5; v_call: TRBV28
cdr3_aa: ASSPFRGNYGYT; j_call: TRBJ1-2; v_call: TRBV5-1
cdr3_aa: ASSPRNRGSGNTIY; j_call: TRBJ1-3; v_call: TRBV7-6
cdr3_aa: ASSLTSGRLSDTQY; j_call: TRBJ2-3; v_call: TRBV5-4
cdr3_aa: ASSTQGNTEAF; j_call: TRBJ1-1; v_call: TRBV6-5
cdr3_aa: ASSIREISPLH; j_call: TRBJ1-6; v_call: TRBV11-2
cdr3_aa: ASSKPRH; j_call: TRBJ1-6; v_call: TRBV21-1
cdr3_aa: ASRNEVGSGYT; j_call: TRBJ1-2; v_call: TRBV19
cdr3_aa: ASSPARTGVTGELF; j_call: TRBJ2-2; v_call: TRBV18
cdr3_aa: ASSQFGQGNYEQY; j_call: TRBJ2-7; v_call: TRBV4-3
cdr3_aa: ASSDRDSGNYGYT; j_call: TRBJ1-2; v_call: TRBV7-2
cdr3_aa: ASSLGGALF; j_call: TRBJ2-2; v_call: TRBV28
cdr3_aa: ASSPFGQGLTEAF; j_call: TRBJ1-1; v_call: TRBV9
cdr3_aa: ASSPGLAGGLGTQY; j_call: TRBJ2-3; v_call: TRBV3-1/TRBV3-2
cdr3_aa: ASRNGRGLAGELF; j_call: TRBJ2-2; v_call: TRBV27
cdr3_aa: ASGSGEAQETQY; j_call: TRBJ2-5; v_call: TRBV2
cdr3_aa: ASSLGEGSNQPQH; j_call: TRBJ1-5; v_call: TRBV5-4